The following is a TCR beta chain sequence with its context. This sample stems from a study of tumor and adjacent non-tumor tissue in lung cancer. The germline V gene has CDR1 DFQATT and CDR2 SNEGSKA (reference sequence). The CDR3 sequence is 14 residues long. V lost 3 bases to trimming and J lost 5 bases, with 17 bases between them. Three rounds of nested PCR, following a modified ARM-PCR protocol, produced the TCRbeta library. In TCRdb, the multiplex PCR reads were re-called with MiXCR into one record per CDR3 protein. The sample holds roughly 48,000 distinct CDR3 sequences, about two thirds seen once. The template was RNA from unsorted bulk tissue. This non-tumor lung sample came from over 3 cm beyond the tumor edge.

Source material: distant non-tumor lung tissue. The chain uses TRBV20-1 and TRBJ2-7; a possible D gene is TRBD2 (7 bases). This receptor was obtained from a woman between 65 and 79 years old with non-small cell lung cancer. CDR3 residues: CSARDEGGLHEQYF. The CDR3, as DNA: TGCAGTGCTAGGGACGAGGGGGGGCTACACGAGCAGTACTTC.